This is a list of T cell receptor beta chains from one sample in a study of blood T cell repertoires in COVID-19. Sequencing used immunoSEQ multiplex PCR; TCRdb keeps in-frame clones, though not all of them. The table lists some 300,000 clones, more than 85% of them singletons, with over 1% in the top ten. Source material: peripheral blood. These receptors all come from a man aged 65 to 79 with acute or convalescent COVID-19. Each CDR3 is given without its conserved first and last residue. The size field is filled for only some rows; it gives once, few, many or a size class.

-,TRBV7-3,ASSSSIGELF
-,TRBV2,ASSEWTSGEGRDTQY
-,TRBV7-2,ASSIDSTNSNQPQH
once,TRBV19,ASSPGVRSSDGYT
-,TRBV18,ASSPQGSGSYNEQF
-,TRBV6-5,ASRGTAAGNEKLF
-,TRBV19,ASSIDRGMRGYT
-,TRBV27,ASSGGHANTEAF
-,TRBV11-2,ASSQQILGQESSYNEQF
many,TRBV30,AWKGTATYNSPLH
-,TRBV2,ASSGRGGTGELF
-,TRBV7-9,ASSIPGGRGGLAGGSYEQY
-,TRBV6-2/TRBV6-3,ASSYSVGQGYTGELF
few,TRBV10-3,AISEAVYGYT
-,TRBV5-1,ASSLPGTGASDTQY
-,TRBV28,ASSFRRSGANVLT
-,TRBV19,ASSIGFIGEQF
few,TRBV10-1,ASSVGGNTGELF
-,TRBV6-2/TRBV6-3,ASSLVSGEAF
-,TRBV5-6,ASSVIGAGVVETQY
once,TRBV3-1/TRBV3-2,ASSPTGTEKLF
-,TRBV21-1,ASSKARESSYNEQF
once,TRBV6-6,ATGDRGATNEKLF
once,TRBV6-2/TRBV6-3,ASSYSGREDIYEQY
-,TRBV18,ASSPSEQYNEQF
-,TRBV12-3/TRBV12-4,ASSPLAAGEQY
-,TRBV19,ASSIAGGMYGYT
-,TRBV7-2,ASSSGAGYEQY
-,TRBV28,ASSPGTGWTDTQY